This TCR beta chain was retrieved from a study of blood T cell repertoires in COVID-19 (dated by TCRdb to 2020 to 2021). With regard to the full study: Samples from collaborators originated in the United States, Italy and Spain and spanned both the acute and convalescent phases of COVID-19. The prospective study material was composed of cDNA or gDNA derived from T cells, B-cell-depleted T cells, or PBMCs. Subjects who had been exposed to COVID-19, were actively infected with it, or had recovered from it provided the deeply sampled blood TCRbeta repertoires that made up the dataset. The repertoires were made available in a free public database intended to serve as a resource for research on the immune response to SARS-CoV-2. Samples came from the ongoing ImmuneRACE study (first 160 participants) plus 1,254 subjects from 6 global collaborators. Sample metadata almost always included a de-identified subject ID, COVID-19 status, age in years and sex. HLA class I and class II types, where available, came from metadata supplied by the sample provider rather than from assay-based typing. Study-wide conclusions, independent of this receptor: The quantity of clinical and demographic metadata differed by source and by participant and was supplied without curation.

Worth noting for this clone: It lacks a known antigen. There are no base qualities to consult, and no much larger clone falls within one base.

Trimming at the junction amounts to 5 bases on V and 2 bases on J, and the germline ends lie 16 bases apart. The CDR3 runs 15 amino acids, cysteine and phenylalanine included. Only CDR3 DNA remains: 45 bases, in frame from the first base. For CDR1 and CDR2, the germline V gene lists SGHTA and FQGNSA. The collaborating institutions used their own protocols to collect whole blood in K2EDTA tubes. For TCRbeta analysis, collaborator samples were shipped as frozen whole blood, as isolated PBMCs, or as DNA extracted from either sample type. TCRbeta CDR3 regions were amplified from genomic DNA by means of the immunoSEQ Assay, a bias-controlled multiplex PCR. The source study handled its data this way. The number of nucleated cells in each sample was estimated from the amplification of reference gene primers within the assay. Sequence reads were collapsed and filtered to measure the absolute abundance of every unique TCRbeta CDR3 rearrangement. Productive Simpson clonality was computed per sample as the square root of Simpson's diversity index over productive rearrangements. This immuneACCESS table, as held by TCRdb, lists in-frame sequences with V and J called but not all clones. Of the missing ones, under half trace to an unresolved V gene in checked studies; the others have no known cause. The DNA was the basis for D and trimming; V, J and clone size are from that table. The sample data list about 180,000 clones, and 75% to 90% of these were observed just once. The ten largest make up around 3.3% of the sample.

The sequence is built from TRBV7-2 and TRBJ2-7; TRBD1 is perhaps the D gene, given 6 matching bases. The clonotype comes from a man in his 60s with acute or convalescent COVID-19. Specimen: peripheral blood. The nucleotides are TGTGCCAGCAGCCCCGCCGGGACAACCACCTACGAGCAGTACTTC. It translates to CASSPAGTTTYEQYF.